The 5 T cell receptor beta chains below all came from one sample that was sequenced in a study of cytomegalovirus exposure and HLA in healthy donors. Generated by immunoSEQ multiplex PCR, the TCRdb table keeps only in-frame clones and is missing some. The data show about 160,000 clones, approximately 96% seen once. What was sequenced was PBMCs. These receptor sequences come from a woman younger than 35 in good health and CMV-seronegative.

This chain connects TRBV7-2 to TRBJ2-1; D uncertain. The CDR3 is 13 amino acids. The V and J ends lost 4 bases and 0 bases respectively, with 4 bases between them. Germline values: CDR1 SGHTA, CDR2 FQGNSA. CDR3 region: CASSSSSYNEQFF. Here the CDR3 DNA reads TGTGCCAGCAGCTCCAGCTCCTACAATGAGCAGTTCTTC. Together with reference TRBV7-2 and TRBJ2-1, the CDR3 gives the full variable domain: GAGVSQSPSNKVTEKGKDVELRCDPISGHTALYWYRQSLGQGLEFLIYFQGNSAPDKSGLPSDRFSAERTGGSVSTLTIQRTQQEDSAVYLCASSSSSYNEQFFGPGTRLTVL.

The rearrangement links TRBV5-8 to TRBJ2-1; D might be TRBD1 (5 bases). CDR1 is SGHTS and CDR2 is YDEGEE in the germline V gene. Trimming stripped 0 bases from V and 2 bases from J, with 9 bases between. The length of the CDR3 is 15 residues. In DNA, the CDR3 is TGTGCCAGCAGCTTGGGAAGGACAACCTACAATGAGCAGTTCTTC. Residues: CASSLGRTTYNEQFF.

On this clone itself: The sample holds other DNA sequences that translate to the same CDR3. This sequence joins TRBV9 and TRBJ2-7, with D tentatively TRBD2 (6 bases). V gave up 0 bases and J gave up 2 bases, with 9 bases separating them. The CDR3 is made up of 14 amino acids. Germline values: CDR1 SGDLS, CDR2 YYNGEE. This CDR3 is CASSVGGGTYEQYF. CDR3 nucleotides: TGTGCCAGCAGCGTAGGTGGGGGGACCTACGAGCAGTACTTC.

The J gene is TRBJ2-7, the V gene TRBV9, with TRBD2 identical over 7 bases. V shed 4 bases and J 0 bases; nucleotides not matched to a gene: 10. Germline CDR1 SGDLS, CDR2 YYNGEE. This CDR3 region has 16 residues. The DNA for the CDR3 is TGTGCCAGCAGCCGGGCAGCGGGGCCTTCCTCCTACGAGCAGTACTTC. Translation: CASSRAAGPSSYEQYF.

CDR3 residues: CASSLMGTGRNSPLHF. The CDR3 DNA reads TGTGCCAGCAGCTTAATGGGGACAGGCCGAAATTCACCCCTCCACTTT. This chain uses TRBV7-2 with TRBJ1-6; TRBD1 matches 8 bases. V was clipped by 2 bases and J by 7 bases; unmatched bases: 7. The CDR3 runs to 16 residues. CDR1 and CDR2 (germline): SGHTA, FQGNSA. The full variable domain, rest sourced from reference TRBV7-2 and TRBJ1-6, is GAGVSQSPSNKVTEKGKDVELRCDPISGHTALYWYRQSLGQGLEFLIYFQGNSAPDKSGLPSDRFSAERTGGSVSTLTIQRTQQEDSAVYLCASSLMGTGRNSPLHFGNGTRLTVT.